These 25 T cell receptor beta chains share one sample of origin, sequenced in a study of cytomegalovirus exposure and HLA in healthy donors. Researchers ran the PCR with 60 Vbeta and 13 Jbeta primers. The data were produced by immunoSEQ multiplex PCR, yet TCRdb's version contains in-frame clones alone and is incomplete. The repertoire holds over 120,000 clones, around 80% seen once, with roughly 4.5% in the top ten. The sequenced sample consisted of PBMCs. The receptors stem from a man between 40 and 49 years old in good health and CMV-seronegative.

This sequence joins TRBV5-4 and TRBJ2-5; D possibly corresponds to TRBD2 (7 bases). This CDR3 has 14 amino acids. CDR1 is SGHNT and CDR2 is YYREEE in the germline V gene (reference sequence). Trimming took 4 bases from V and 5 from J, leaving 15 bases between them. CDR3 coding DNA: TGTGCCAGCAGCCTCGACGGGGGGCGTGAGACCCAGTACTTC. As protein: CASSLDGGRETQYF.

The chain combines TRBV2 with TRBJ2-2; D unclear. From germline, CDR1 is SNHLY and CDR2 FYNNEI. CDR3 length: 14 residues. V lost 8 bases and J lost 1, with 11 bases in between. DNA of the CDR3: TGTGCCAGCTGGCAGCAGGTGAACACCGGGGAGCTGTTTTTT. Amino acid sequence: CASWQQVNTGELFF.

The chain employs TRBV7-9 and TRBJ1-5; perhaps TRBD1 as D (6 bases). The germline gives CDR1 SEHNR, CDR2 FQNEAQ (reference sequence). V was trimmed by 0 bases and J by 3 bases, leaving 15 bases between them. This CDR3 is built from 17 residues. The CDR3 sequence is CASSLARAWDTNQPQHF. In DNA, the CDR3 is TGTGCCAGCAGCTTAGCCCGGGCATGGGACACCAATCAGCCCCAGCATTTT. Full variable domain (outside the CDR3, taken from reference TRBV7-9 and TRBJ1-5): DTGVSQNPRHKITKRGQNVTFRCDPISEHNRLYWYRQTLGQGPEFLTYFQNEAQLEKSRLLSDRFSAERPKGSFSTLEIQRTEQGDSAMYLCASSLARAWDTNQPQHFGDGTRLSIL.

The rearrangement joins TRBV4-3 to TRBJ2-7; 7 nucleotides agree with TRBD2. Per the germline V gene, CDR1 is LGHNA and CDR2 is YSLEER. J lost 7 bases, V lost 0 bases, and 3 bases had no gene match. There are 13 residues in the CDR3. The CDR3 DNA is TGCGCCAGCAGCCAAGATGAGGGAGGGGAGCAGTACTTC. As protein: CASSQDEGGEQYF.

The gene calls are TRBV27 and TRBJ2-2, with D perhaps matching TRBD1 (5 bases). V lost 3 bases and J lost 5, with 13 bases in between. The CDR3 contains 15 residues. Germline CDR1 is MNHEY and CDR2 is SMNVEV (reference sequence). Here the CDR3 reads CASSLGQILTGELFF. CDR3 DNA sequence: TGTGCCAGCAGTTTGGGGCAGATCTTAACCGGGGAGCTGTTTTTT.

As to this clone: At one end the junction does not follow the germline gene, possibly because of a read error. The chain joins TRBV20-1 to TRBJ1-2; D is unclear. CDR3 length equals 11 residues. Germline V gene lookup returns CDR1 DFQATT and CDR2 SNEGSKA (reference sequence). The CDR3 DNA reads TGCAGTACCTCGGCGGACTATGGCTACCCCTTC. It yields the protein CSTSADYGYPF.

The rearrangement joins TRBV5-5 to TRBJ2-5; D not resolved. The germline CDR1 and CDR2 sequences are SGHKS and YYEKEE (reference sequence). Trimming removed 0 bases at V and 5 bases at J, with 11 bases between. This CDR3 spans 14 amino acids. The chain's CDR3 is CASSLGVRLETQYF. The CDR3 region has the DNA TGTGCCAGCAGCTTGGGAGTCAGGCTTGAGACCCAGTACTTC.

This clone has only a few counts. This chain links TRBV28 with TRBJ2-1; 8 nucleotides align to TRBD1. Germline assignment: CDR1 MDHEN and CDR2 SYDVKM. This CDR3 has 15 amino acids. Losses at the gene ends were 1 base for V and 3 bases for J; bases not matched to a gene: 2. For the CDR3, the DNA is TGTGCCAGCAGTTTATCTGGACAGGGCTACAATGAGCAGTTCTTC. Translated, it gives CASSLSGQGYNEQFF. The whole variable domain, remainder taken from reference TRBV28 and TRBJ2-1, is DVKVTQSSRYLVKRTGEKVFLECVQDMDHENMFWYRQDPGLGLRLIYFSYDVKMKEKGDIPEGYSVSREKKERFSLILESASTNQTSMYLCASSLSGQGYNEQFFGPGTRLTVL.

In this sample, this clone turned up once. Other DNA sequences within the sample encode an identical CDR3. The CDR3 sequence: CASSSSGWYSPLHF. The CDR3, as DNA: TGTGCCAGCAGTTCTTCAGGGTGGTATTCACCCCTCCACTTT. The chain combines TRBV6-5 with TRBJ1-6; a possible D gene is TRBD1 (5 bases). Germline CDR1 is MNHEY and CDR2 is SVGAGI. This CDR3 contains 14 residues. V lost 4 bases and J lost 8, with 12 bases in between.

The V gene is TRBV28, the J gene TRBJ1-6; no reliable D call. The CDR3 loop spans 13 amino acids. Between the trimmed V and J ends, which lost 5 bases and 7 bases, there was a span of 9 bases. The germline CDR1 and CDR2 sequences are MDHEN and SYDVKM. The CDR3 reads CASSQVVNSPLHF. CDR3 nucleotides: TGTGCCAGCAGTCAGGTGGTCAATTCACCCCTCCACTTT.

V and J are TRBV6-1 and TRBJ2-7; 7 bases are a match to TRBD2. Germline V gives CDR1 MNHNS, CDR2 SASEGT. The V segment lost 6 bases and the J segment 3 bases; nucleotides outside the gene matches: 5. The CDR3 length is 13 residues. The CDR3 DNA is TGTGCCAGCAGGGGGGGGAGGCTCTACGAGCAGTACTTC. It encodes CASRGGRLYEQYF.

The rearrangement links TRBV28 to TRBJ2-7, with no clear D. Between the trimmed V and J ends, which lost 3 bases and 0 bases, there was a span of 15 bases. The CDR3 loop spans 16 amino acids. CDR1 is MDHEN, CDR2 SYDVKM, per germline. CDR3 nucleotide sequence: TGTGCCAGCAGTTTGAGGCCCGCTGCGTCCTCCTACGAGCAGTACTTC. Translation: CASSLRPAASSYEQYF.

This clone was seen a few times. The J gene is TRBJ2-7, the V gene TRBV29-1; D possibly corresponds to TRBD2 (5 bases). Germline assignment: CDR1 SQVTM and CDR2 ANQGSEA. The CDR3 is made up of 11 amino acids. V lost 7 bases to trimming and J lost 9 bases, with 16 bases between them. The CDR3 DNA sequence: TGCAGCGCTCGGGAAGGGAGCTTGCAGTACTTC. This translates into CSAREGSLQYF.

CDR3 region: CASSFRDRDYEQYF. CDR3 DNA sequence: TGCGCCAGCAGCTTTAGGGACAGGGACTACGAGCAGTACTTC. The chain recombines TRBV5-1 with TRBJ2-7; 9 bases align to TRBD1. J was trimmed by 3 bases and V by 2 bases; bases with no gene match: 3. The CDR3 covers 14 residues. Germline assignment: CDR1 SGHRS and CDR2 YFSETQ.

In its sample, this clone was seen once. For the CDR3, the DNA is TGTGCCAGCAGCTTAGGTACCCGGGGGTACGAGCAGTACTTC. Its protein is CASSLGTRGYEQYF. This chain uses TRBV7-8 with TRBJ2-7; TRBD2 might be the D (6 bases). The CDR3 extends over 14 amino acids. CDR1 and CDR2 from the germline V gene are SGHVS and FQNEAQ. V was trimmed by 1 base and J by 4 bases, leaving 11 bases between them.

The V gene is TRBV4-1, the J gene TRBJ2-3; 9 bases map to TRBD1. Germline V CDR1 and CDR2: MGHRA, YSYEKL. The CDR3 extends over 16 amino acids. The V segment lost 2 bases and the J segment 3 bases; nucleotides outside the gene matches: 6. The CDR3 bases are TGCGCCAGCAGCCAATCCGGGACAGGGCTTACAGATACGCAGTATTTT. It is translated as CASSQSGTGLTDTQYF.

The V call is TRBV5-1, the J call TRBJ1-5; D gene unclear. The germline V and J ends were trimmed by 4 bases and 2 bases, with 7 bases remaining between them. The CDR3 runs 13 residues. Germline V gives CDR1 SGHRS, CDR2 YFSETQ. CDR3 loop: CASSPGGNQPQHF. In DNA form, the CDR3 reads TGCGCCAGCAGCCCGGGTGGCAATCAGCCCCAGCATTTT.

In this sample, this clone turned up a few times. The rearrangement joins TRBV4-1 to TRBJ1-1, with 8 positions matching TRBD1. This CDR3 region has 15 residues. Trimming removed 6 bases from V and 1 base from J; junction bases left unmatched: 7. The germline CDR1 and CDR2 sequences are MGHRA and YSYEKL. The CDR3 bases are TGCGCCAGCAGTTACGTACAGGGGGAGAACACTGAAGCTTTCTTT. This encodes CASSYVQGENTEAFF.

The rearrangement joins TRBV11-3 to TRBJ2-1; perhaps TRBD2 as D (5 bases). Trimming removed 4 bases at V and 3 bases at J, with 7 bases between. Per the germline V gene, CDR1 is SGHNT and CDR2 is YENEEA. This CDR3 contains 13 residues. CDR3 bases: TGTGCCAGCAGCTCACTAGGCTACAATGAGCAGTTCTTC. It is translated as CASSSLGYNEQFF.

Only one count was recorded for this clone. This rearrangement joins TRBV28 to TRBJ1-3; possibly TRBD1 for D (6 bases). V lost 5 bases and J lost 1, with 12 bases in between. The CDR3 length is 15 residues. Germline V gene data show CDR1 as MDHEN and CDR2 as SYDVKM. In DNA form, the CDR3 reads TGTGCCAGCAGTCCATCACAGGGATCTGGAAACACCATATATTTT. Translation: CASSPSQGSGNTIYF.

This sequence joins TRBV30 and TRBJ1-1, with 7 bases lining up with TRBD1. This CDR3 has 16 amino acids. Germline-derived CDR1 and CDR2 are GTSNPN and SVGIG (reference sequence). V shed 3 bases and J 0 bases; nucleotides not matched to a gene: 10. The CDR3 is CAWSDPTGPLNTEAFF. DNA for the CDR3: TGTGCCTGGAGCGATCCGACAGGGCCCCTGAACACTGAAGCTTTCTTT.

This clone was counted a single time. V usage is TRBV7-2 and J usage is TRBJ1-1; D is unclear. Germline loops: CDR1 SGHTA, CDR2 FQGNSA. This CDR3 region has 14 residues. The V end was cut by 3 bases, the J end by 0 bases, with 8 bases between. The CDR3 DNA reads TGTGCCAGCAGCTTTTGGCAGATGAACACTGAAGCTTTCTTT. As protein: CASSFWQMNTEAFF.

The table lists this clone with a few counts. The chain has TRBV30 and TRBJ1-5; 10 positions agree with TRBD1. This CDR3 has 15 residues. The germline gives CDR1 GTSNPN, CDR2 SVGIG (reference sequence). The J segment lost 2 bases and the V segment lost 2 bases, leaving 3 bases of the junction unmatched. The CDR3 reads CAWSRGTGGNQPQHF. The CDR3, as DNA: TGTGCCTGGAGTAGGGGGACAGGGGGCAATCAGCCCCAGCATTTT.

This chain uses TRBV7-9 with TRBJ1-6; D gene ambiguous. CDR1 is SEHNR, CDR2 FQNEAQ, per germline (reference sequence). The CDR3 runs 15 residues. The V end was cut by 6 bases, the J end by 0 bases, with 9 bases between. CDR3 nucleotide sequence: TGTGCCAGCAGGTTCGGGAGCTCCTATAATTCACCCCTCCACTTT. It codes for CASRFGSSYNSPLHF. The full variable domain, rest sourced from reference TRBV7-9 and TRBJ1-6, is DTGVSQNPRHKITKRGQNVTFRCDPISEHNRLYWYRQTLGQGPEFLTYFQNEAQLEKSRLLSDRFSAERPKGSFSTLEIQRTEQGDSAMYLCASRFGSSYNSPLHFGNGTRLTVT.

The V gene is TRBV18, the J gene TRBJ1-4; 7 bases match TRBD1. V lost 6 bases to trimming and J lost 3 bases; unmatched junction nucleotides: 1. The CDR3 runs to 13 residues. The germline V gene encodes CDR1 KGHSH and CDR2 LQKENI. CDR3 region: CASSGQPNEKLFF. The CDR3 region has the DNA TGTGCCAGCTCGGGACAGCCTAATGAAAAACTGTTTTTT.